This passage covers 5 T cell receptor beta chains from one sample sequenced in a study of CXCR3-negative and CXCR3-positive naive CD8 T cells. Study results and caveats: Naive CXCR3-positive cells had TRB CDR3s more hydrophobic than those of CXCR3-negative naive cells.

No antigen is known for these receptors. Libraries were UMI-labeled 5' RACE TRB cDNA. Reanalyzing the 5' RACE reads, TCRdb keeps one entry per CDR3 protein, without DNA. The data show over 100,000 distinct CDR3 sequences, and the top ten clones hold around 0.37%. Sequencing was carried out using naive CXCR3+ CD8+ T cells from blood. The subset was: CD45RO-CCR7+CD27+CD95- naive CD8+ T cells expressing CXCR3 (TNR3+). The receptors shown here come from a human donor in good health. Some clones in this sample may be carry-over from other donors' samples.

The chain uses TRBV6-4 and TRBJ1-2. The CDR3 has 11 residues. In germline, CDR1 is MRHNA, CDR2 SNTAGT. CDR3 amino acids: CASSDSYGYTF.

This sequence joins TRBV15 and TRBJ2-5; TCRdb selects TRBD2, and the lack of DNA leaves this call unchecked. The CDR3 consists of 16 residues. Germline V CDR1 and CDR2: LNHNV, YYDKDF (reference sequence). The CDR3 protein is CATSREGRGGQETQYF.

This chain connects TRBV12-3 or TRBV12-4 to TRBJ2-7; absent DNA, TCRdb's TRBD2 call cannot be checked. The CDR3 runs 14 residues. CDR3 in amino acids: CARRPGLAGVEQYF.

J is TRBJ1-3 and V is TRBV14. Germline CDR1 reads SGHDN; CDR2 reads FVKESK. This CDR3 comprises 14 residues. The CDR3 loop is CASPPGGFQNTIYF. The entire variable domain, with the rest obtained from reference TRBV14 and TRBJ1-3, is as follows: EAGVTQFPSHSVIEKGQTVTLRCDPISGHDNLYWYRRVMGKEIKFLLHFVKESKQDESGMPNNRFLAERTGGTYSTLKVQPAELEDSGVYFCASPPGGFQNTIYFGEGSWLTVV.

The chain recombines TRBV28 with TRBJ2-2; TCRdb selects TRBD1, and the lack of DNA leaves this call unchecked. This CDR3 has 20 residues. Germline V gene data show CDR1 as MDHEN and CDR2 as SYDVKM. CDR3 residues: CASALLRGSPGGTNTGELFF.